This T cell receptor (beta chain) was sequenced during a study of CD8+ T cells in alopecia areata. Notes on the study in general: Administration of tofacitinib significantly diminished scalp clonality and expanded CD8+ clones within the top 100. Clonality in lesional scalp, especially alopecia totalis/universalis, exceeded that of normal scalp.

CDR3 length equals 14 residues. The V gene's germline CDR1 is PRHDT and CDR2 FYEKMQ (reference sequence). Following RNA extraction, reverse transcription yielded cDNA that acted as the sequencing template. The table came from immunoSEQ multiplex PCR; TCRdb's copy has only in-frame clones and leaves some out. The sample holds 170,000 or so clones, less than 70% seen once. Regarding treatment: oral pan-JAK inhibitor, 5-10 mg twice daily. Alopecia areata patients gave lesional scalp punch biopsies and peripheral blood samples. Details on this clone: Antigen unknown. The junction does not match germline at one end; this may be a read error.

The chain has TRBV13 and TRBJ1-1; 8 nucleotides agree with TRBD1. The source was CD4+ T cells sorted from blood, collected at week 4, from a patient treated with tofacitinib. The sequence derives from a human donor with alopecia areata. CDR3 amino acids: CAGSPDRVNTEAFF. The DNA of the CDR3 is TGTGCCGGCAGCCCGGACAGGGTGAACACTGAAGCTTTCTTT.